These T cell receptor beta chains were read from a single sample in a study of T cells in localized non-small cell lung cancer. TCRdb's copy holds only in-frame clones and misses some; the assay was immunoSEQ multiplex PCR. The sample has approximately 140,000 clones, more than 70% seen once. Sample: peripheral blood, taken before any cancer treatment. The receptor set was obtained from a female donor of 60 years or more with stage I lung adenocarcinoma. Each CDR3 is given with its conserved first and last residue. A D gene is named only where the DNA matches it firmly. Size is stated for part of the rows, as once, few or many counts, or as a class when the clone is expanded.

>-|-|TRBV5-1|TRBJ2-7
CASSLESGTRRQYF
TGCGCCAGCAGCTTGGAGTCAGGTACGCGGAGGCAGTACTTC
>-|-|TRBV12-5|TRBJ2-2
CASGWESGELFF
TGTGCTAGTGGTTGGGAGAGCGGGGAGCTGTTTTTT
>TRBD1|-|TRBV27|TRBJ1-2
CASMPQSGTEYGYTF
TGTGCCAGCATGCCCCAATCCGGGACAGAATATGGCTACACCTTC
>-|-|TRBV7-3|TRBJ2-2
CASSLSFREELFF
TGTGCCAGCAGCTTGTCGTTCCGGGAGGAGCTGTTTTTT
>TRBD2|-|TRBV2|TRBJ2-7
CASTGRVEGEQYF
TGTGCCAGCACCGGGAGGGTTGAGGGCGAGCAGTACTTC
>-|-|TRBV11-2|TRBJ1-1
CASSLGWTVNTEAFF
TGTGCCAGCAGCTTAGGGTGGACGGTGAACACTGAAGCTTTCTTT
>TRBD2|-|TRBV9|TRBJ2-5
CASSGLAKVETQYF
TGTGCCAGCAGCGGACTAGCGAAGGTGGAGACCCAGTACTTC
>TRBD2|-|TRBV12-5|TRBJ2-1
CASGSPGLAGNEQFF
TGTGCTAGTGGTTCCCCCGGACTAGCGGGAAATGAGCAGTTCTTC
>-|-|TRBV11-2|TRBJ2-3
CASSLTGHTDTQYF
TGTGCCAGCAGCTTAACAGGCCACACAGATACGCAGTATTTT
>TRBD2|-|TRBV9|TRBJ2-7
CASSIYGTSGYEQYF
TGTGCCAGCAGCATTTACGGGACTAGCGGCTACGAGCAGTACTTC
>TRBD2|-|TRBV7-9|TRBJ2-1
CASSHIGGRARNEQFF
TGTGCCAGCAGCCACATCGGCGGGAGGGCCAGGAATGAGCAGTTCTTC
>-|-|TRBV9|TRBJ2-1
CASSSQGSLYNEQFF
TGTGCCAGCAGCTCACAGGGCAGCCTCTACAATGAGCAGTTCTTC
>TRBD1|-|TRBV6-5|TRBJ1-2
CASSRQGAGYTF
TGTGCCAGCAGCCGACAGGGGGCTGGCTACACCTTC
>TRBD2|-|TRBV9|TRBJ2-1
CASSVRLAVNEQFF
TGTGCCAGCAGCGTTCGTCTAGCGGTCAATGAGCAGTTCTTC
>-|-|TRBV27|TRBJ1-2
CASAGFYGYTF
TGTGCCAGTGCAGGGTTCTATGGCTACACCTTC
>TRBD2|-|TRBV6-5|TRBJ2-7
CASSYSSGTEQYF
TGTGCCAGCAGTTACTCTAGCGGGACCGAGCAGTACTTC
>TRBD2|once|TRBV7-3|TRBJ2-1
CASSLGAAGGEQFF
TGTGCCAGCAGCTTGGGGGCAGCGGGAGGGGAGCAGTTCTTC
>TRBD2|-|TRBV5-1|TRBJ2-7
CASSLAREGRNEQYF
TGCGCCAGCAGCTTGGCTAGGGAGGGTAGGAACGAGCAGTACTTC
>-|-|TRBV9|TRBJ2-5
CASSPVGVYQETQYF
TGTGCCAGCAGCCCCGTGGGGGTATACCAAGAGACCCAGTACTTC
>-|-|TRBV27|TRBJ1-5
CASRRWGAELGSNQPQHF
TGTGCCAGCAGAAGATGGGGGGCTGAGTTAGGGAGCAATCAGCCCCAGCATTTT
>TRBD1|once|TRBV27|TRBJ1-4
CASLGQGSWKLFF
TGTGCCAGCCTGGGACAGGGGAGTTGGAAACTGTTTTTT
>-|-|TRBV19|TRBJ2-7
CASNEGTSYEQYF
TGTGCCAGTAACGAGGGTACGAGCTACGAGCAGTACTTC
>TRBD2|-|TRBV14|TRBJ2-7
CASSQVTSGWRGEDYEQYF
TGTGCCAGCAGCCAAGTGACTAGCGGGTGGAGAGGTGAAGACTACGAGCAGTACTTC
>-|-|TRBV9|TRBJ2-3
CASSVGPAEAFTDTQYF
TGTGCCAGCAGCGTAGGCCCGGCGGAGGCGTTCACAGATACGCAGTATTTT
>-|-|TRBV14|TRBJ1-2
CASSISRGPYTF
TGTGCCAGCAGCATCTCGCGGGGGCCTTACACCTTC
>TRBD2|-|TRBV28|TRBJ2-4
CASSSFRGGGAKNIQYF
TGTGCCAGCAGTTCCTTTCGCGGCGGGGGGGCCAAAAACATTCAGTACTTC
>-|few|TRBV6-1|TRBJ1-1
CASSPSPITNTEAFF
TGTGCCAGCAGTCCCTCTCCCATAACGAACACTGAAGCTTTCTTT
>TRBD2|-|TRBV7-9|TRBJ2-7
CASIPGTSGNYEQYF
TGTGCCAGCATCCCCGGGACTAGCGGGAACTACGAGCAGTACTTC
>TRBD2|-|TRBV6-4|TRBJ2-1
CASSENAGVYNEQFF
TGTGCCAGCAGTGAAAACGCGGGGGTATACAATGAGCAGTTCTTC
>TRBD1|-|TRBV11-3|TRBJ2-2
CASSAAGTGLAGELFF
TGTGCCAGCAGCGCCGCCGGGACAGGGTTAGCCGGGGAGCTGTTTTTT
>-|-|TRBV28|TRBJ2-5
CAKGGSQYF
TGTGCCAAAGGGGGGTCCCAGTACTTC
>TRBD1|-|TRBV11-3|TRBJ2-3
CASSYRDSEMQYF
TGTGCCAGCAGCTATAGGGACAGTGAGATGCAGTATTTT
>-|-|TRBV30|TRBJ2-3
CAWSVPERNTDTQYF
TGTGCCTGGAGTGTACCCGAGCGGAATACAGATACGCAGTATTTT
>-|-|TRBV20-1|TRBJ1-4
CSAADEKLFF
TGCAGTGCGGCAGATGAAAAACTGTTTTTT
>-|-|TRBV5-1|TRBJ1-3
CASSFAGNTIYF
TGCGCCAGCAGCTTTGCGGGAAACACCATATATTTT
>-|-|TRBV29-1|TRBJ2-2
CSVEKGTGELFF
TGCAGCGTTGAAAAGGGCACCGGGGAGCTGTTTTTT
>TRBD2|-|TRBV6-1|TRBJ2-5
CASVAGLAVGETQYF
TGTGCCAGTGTTGCCGGACTAGCGGTGGGAGAGACCCAGTACTTC
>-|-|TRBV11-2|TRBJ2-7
CASSPPTSYEQYF
TGTGCCAGCAGCCCCCCCACTAGTTACGAGCAGTACTTC
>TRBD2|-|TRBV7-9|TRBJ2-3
CASSLEGGGTDTQYF
TGTGCCAGCAGCTTAGAAGGCGGGGGTACAGATACGCAGTATTTT
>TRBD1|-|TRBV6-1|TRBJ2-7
CASSAGTGTYEQYF
TGTGCCAGCAGTGCCGGGACAGGGACCTACGAGCAGTACTTC
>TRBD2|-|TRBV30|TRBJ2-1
CAWSRASGRQGEQFF
TGTGCCTGGAGTCGGGCTAGCGGGAGGCAGGGTGAGCAGTTCTTC
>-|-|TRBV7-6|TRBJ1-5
CASSLEIGGYYQPQHF
TGTGCCAGCAGCTTAGAGATCGGGGGGTATTATCAGCCCCAGCATTTT
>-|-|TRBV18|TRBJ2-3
CASSPQQASTDTQYF
TGTGCCAGCTCACCACAACAGGCCAGCACAGATACGCAGTATTTT
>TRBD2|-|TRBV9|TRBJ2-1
CASSVDPSGSKGNEQFF
TGTGCCAGCAGCGTAGACCCCAGCGGGAGTAAGGGAAATGAGCAGTTCTTC
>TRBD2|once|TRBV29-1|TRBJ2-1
CSVEWDYAYNEQFF
TGCAGCGTTGAGTGGGACTACGCCTACAATGAGCAGTTCTTC
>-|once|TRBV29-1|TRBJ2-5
CSVEDVKAGYQETQYF
TGCAGCGTTGAAGATGTAAAAGCGGGTTACCAAGAGACCCAGTACTTC
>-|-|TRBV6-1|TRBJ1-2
CASVEGLYGYTF
TGTGCCAGCGTCGAGGGCCTCTATGGCTACACCTTC
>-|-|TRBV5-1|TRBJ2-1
CASSERDGINNEQFF
TGCGCCAGCAGCGAGAGGGACGGGATTAACAATGAGCAGTTCTTC
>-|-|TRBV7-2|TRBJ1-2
CASSAEGGIGGYTF
TGTGCCAGCAGCGCGGAGGGGGGCATCGGTGGCTACACCTTC
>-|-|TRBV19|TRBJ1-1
CASSGWTPNTEAFF
TGTGCCAGTAGTGGGTGGACACCTAACACTGAAGCTTTCTTT
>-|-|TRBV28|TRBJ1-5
CASRGGNQPQHF
TGTGCCAGCAGGGGGGGAAATCAGCCCCAGCATTTT
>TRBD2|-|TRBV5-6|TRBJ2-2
CASSLARGGPTTGELFF
TGTGCCAGCAGCTTGGCCCGCGGGGGGCCGACCACCGGGGAGCTGTTTTTT
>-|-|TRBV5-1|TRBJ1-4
CASSPLGEHREKLFF
TGCGCCAGCAGCCCCCTCGGGGAACACCGAGAAAAACTGTTTTTT
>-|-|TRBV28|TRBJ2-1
CASRSSYSTNEQFF
TGTGCCAGCAGGAGTTCGTACAGTACAAATGAGCAGTTCTTC